This is a list of T cell receptor beta chains from one sample in a study of blood T cell repertoires in COVID-19. Some clones are missing from TCRdb's copy, which holds only in-frame ones; the method was immunoSEQ multiplex PCR. Here the sample spans some 150,000 clones, approximately 90% being singletons. Material: peripheral blood. These receptors were taken from a woman aged 55-70 years who had recovered from COVID-19. Each CDR3 is given with its conserved first and last residue. A D gene is named only where the DNA matches it firmly. For some rows the clone size is stated as once, few or many, or as a class when expanded; others skip it.

j_gene,abundance,d_gene,v_gene,CDR3aa,CDR3nt
TRBJ2-7,-,TRBD1,TRBV19,CASSSRAGGLSYEQYF,TGTGCCAGTAGTAGCCGGGCAGGGGGCCTTTCCTACGAGCAGTACTTC
TRBJ1-4,-,-,TRBV6-5,CASREGYGNEKLFF,TGTGCCAGCAGGGAGGGTTATGGTAATGAAAAACTGTTTTTT
TRBJ1-5,few,TRBD1,TRBV18,CASQGQANQPQHF,TGTGCCAGCCAGGGACAGGCGAATCAGCCCCAGCATTTT
TRBJ1-2,-,TRBD1,TRBV7-9,CASSLDRVVGYTF,TGTGCCAGCAGCTTGGACAGGGTTGTCGGCTACACCTTC
TRBJ1-1,-,-,TRBV6-5,CASSYWAGKDTEAFF,TGTGCCAGCAGTTACTGGGCAGGGAAGGACACTGAAGCTTTCTTT
TRBJ2-5,-,TRBD2,TRBV5-5,CASSLVPSGGPRQETQYF,TGTGCCAGCAGCTTGGTCCCTAGCGGGGGCCCTCGACAAGAGACCCAGTACTTC
TRBJ1-6,-,TRBD1,TRBV5-1,CASSLGQGFSSPLHF,TGCGCCAGCAGCTTGGGACAGGGGTTTAGTTCACCCCTCCACTTT
TRBJ2-4,-,-,TRBV28,CASSDIKRILAKNIQYF,TGTGCCAGCAGTGACATAAAACGGATTCTAGCCAAAAACATTCAGTACTTC
TRBJ2-5,-,-,TRBV28,CASTGGGRETQYF,TGTGCCAGCACCGGCGGAGGGCGAGAGACCCAGTACTTC
TRBJ1-6,-,-,TRBV6-1,CASSEGAGGSYNSPLHF,TGTGCCAGCAGTGAAGGGGCCGGTGGCTCCTATAATTCACCCCTCCACTTT
TRBJ1-2,-,-,TRBV2,CASSEAHRPGYGYTF,TGTGCCAGCAGTGAAGCGCATCGCCCCGGCTATGGCTACACCTTC
TRBJ2-7,-,TRBD1,TRBV6-5,CASSLTGQGVNEQYF,TGTGCCAGCAGTTTGACGGGACAGGGGGTCAACGAGCAGTACTTC
TRBJ2-3,-,TRBD2,TRBV14,CASSRFSGKAGGTQYF,TGTGCCAGCAGCCGATTTAGCGGGAAGGCCGGGGGTACGCAGTATTTT
TRBJ1-1,-,-,TRBV6-5,CASETRGGGGTEAFF,TGTGCCAGCGAAACAAGGGGGGGAGGGGGCACTGAAGCTTTCTTT
TRBJ1-6,-,-,TRBV3-1/TRBV3-2,CASSPHQGGGPLHF,TGTGCCAGCAGCCCCCATCAAGGGGGGGGACCCCTCCACTTT
TRBJ1-1,-,-,TRBV5-1,CASSPQGPWDTEAFF,TGCGCCAGCTCCCCTCAGGGTCCATGGGACACTGAAGCTTTCTTT
TRBJ1-2,-,TRBD1,TRBV6-1,CASSEVVGQAYGYTF,TGTGCCAGCAGTGAAGTGGTCGGACAGGCATATGGCTACACCTTC
TRBJ1-2,-,TRBD1,TRBV28,CASSLEPGQGFYGYTF,TGTGCCAGCAGTTTGGAGCCGGGACAGGGCTTCTATGGCTACACCTTC
TRBJ1-3,-,-,TRBV30,CAWSRIRISGNTIYF,TGTGCCTGGAGTCGAATCAGGATCTCTGGAAACACCATATATTTT
TRBJ2-1,-,-,TRBV15,CATSIPEYNEQFF,TGTGCCACCAGTATCCCGGAGTACAATGAGCAGTTCTTC
TRBJ2-5,once,-,TRBV29-1,CSVIPWEVQQETQYF,TGCAGCGTTATCCCCTGGGAGGTACAACAAGAGACCCAGTACTTC
TRBJ2-3,-,-,TRBV6-2/TRBV6-3,CASSTSSTQYF,TGTGCCAGCAGTACTAGCTCTACGCAGTATTTT
TRBJ1-5,-,-,TRBV24-1,CATQHDSNQPQHF,TGTGCCACCCAACACGATAGCAATCAGCCCCAGCATTTT
TRBJ1-1,once,-,TRBV7-6,CASSLVSRPTTNTEAFF,TGTGCCAGCAGCTTAGTCTCCAGGCCCACAACTAACACTGAAGCTTTCTTT
TRBJ2-5,-,-,TRBV5-1,CASSFQGNEETQYF,TGCGCCAGCAGCTTCCAGGGTAACGAAGAGACCCAGTACTTC
TRBJ1-5,-,-,TRBV7-2,CASSSTWGPHQPQHF,TGTGCCAGCAGCTCCACATGGGGGCCCCATCAGCCCCAGCATTTT
TRBJ1-2,-,TRBD1,TRBV28,CASSFRGQGWNYGYTF,TGTGCCAGCAGTTTTCGTGGACAGGGATGGAACTATGGCTACACCTTC
TRBJ2-7,-,TRBD2,TRBV11-2,CASKLAGLSYEQYF,TGTGCCAGCAAACTAGCGGGATTATCCTACGAGCAGTACTTC
TRBJ1-2,-,-,TRBV29-1,CSVAPTTGDYGYTF,TGCAGCGTTGCGCCCACCACAGGAGACTATGGCTACACCTTC
TRBJ1-5,-,TRBD1,TRBV19,CASSRGQGDQPQHF,TGTGCCAGTAGTAGGGGACAGGGAGATCAGCCCCAGCATTTT
TRBJ2-3,-,-,TRBV29-1,CSVPTVSTDTQYF,TGCAGCGTACCGACAGTTAGCACAGATACGCAGTATTTT
TRBJ1-2,-,-,TRBV5-1,CASSLDVRGFYGYTF,TGCGCCAGCAGCTTGGACGTGAGGGGGTTCTATGGCTACACCTTC
TRBJ2-7,-,-,TRBV11-2,CASSREQGVSYEQYF,TGTGCCAGCAGCCGGGAGCAGGGGGTTAGCTACGAGCAGTACTTC
TRBJ2-3,-,TRBD2,TRBV5-1,CASSLAGRGGTDTQYF,TGCGCCAGCAGCTTGGCGGGGCGGGGGGGAACAGATACGCAGTATTTT
TRBJ1-5,-,-,TRBV6-5,CASSYDGNQPQHF,TGTGCCAGCAGTTACGACGGGAATCAGCCCCAGCATTTT
TRBJ2-2,-,-,TRBV7-8,CASSQRRDGELFF,TGTGCCAGCAGCCAAAGGAGGGACGGGGAGCTGTTTTTT
TRBJ2-7,-,TRBD1,TRBV12-3/TRBV12-4,CASSNGQASEYF,TGTGCCAGCAGCAATGGACAGGCTTCGGAGTACTTC
TRBJ2-3,-,-,TRBV18,CASSPRGGLGDTQYF,TGTGCCAGCTCACCAAGGGGGGGCCTAGGAGATACGCAGTATTTT
TRBJ2-1,-,TRBD1,TRBV24-1,CATSDFGTGSSYNEQFF,TGTGCCACCAGTGACTTTGGGACAGGGAGCTCCTACAATGAGCAGTTCTTC
TRBJ1-2,-,-,TRBV3-1/TRBV3-2,CASSQVTRGGGYTF,TGTGCCAGCAGCCAAGTTACAAGGGGAGGTGGCTACACCTTC
TRBJ2-5,-,TRBD2,TRBV6-5,CASSKGSAGGAQYF,TGTGCCAGCAGCAAGGGGTCTGCGGGAGGGGCCCAGTACTTC
TRBJ1-6,-,-,TRBV9,CASSVGGEGSPLHF,TGTGCCAGCAGCGTAGGCGGGGAGGGGTCACCCCTCCACTTT
TRBJ2-3,-,-,TRBV27,CANIGYGVTDTQYF,TGTGCCAACATTGGGTACGGGGTCACAGATACGCAGTATTTT